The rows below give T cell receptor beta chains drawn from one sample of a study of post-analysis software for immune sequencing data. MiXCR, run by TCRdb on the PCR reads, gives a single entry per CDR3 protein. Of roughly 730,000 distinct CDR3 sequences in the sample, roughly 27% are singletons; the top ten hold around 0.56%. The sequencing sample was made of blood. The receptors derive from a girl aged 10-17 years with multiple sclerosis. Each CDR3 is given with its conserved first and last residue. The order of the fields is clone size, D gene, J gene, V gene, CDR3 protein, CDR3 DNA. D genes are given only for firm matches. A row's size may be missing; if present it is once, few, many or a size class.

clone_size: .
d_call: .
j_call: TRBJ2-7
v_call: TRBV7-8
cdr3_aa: CASSPQPRQILGYEQYF
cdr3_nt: TGTGCCAGCAGCCCCCAACCCCGACAGATCCTAGGATACGAGCAGTACTTC

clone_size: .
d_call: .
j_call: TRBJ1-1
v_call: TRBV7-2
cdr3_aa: CASRPRRGDTEAFF
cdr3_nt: TGTGCCAGCAGACCCCGTCGGGGTGACACTGAAGCTTTCTTT

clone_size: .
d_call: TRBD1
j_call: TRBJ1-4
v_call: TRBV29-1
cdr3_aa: CSAGTGGTNEKRFF
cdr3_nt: TGCAGCGCAGGGACAGGGGGAACTAATGAAAAACGGTTTTTT

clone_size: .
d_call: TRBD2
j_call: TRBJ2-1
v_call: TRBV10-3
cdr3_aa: CAISLAVYNEQFF
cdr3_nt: TGTGCCATCTCCCTAGCGGTTTACAATGAGCAGTTCTTC

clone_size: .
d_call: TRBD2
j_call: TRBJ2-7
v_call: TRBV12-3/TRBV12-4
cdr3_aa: CASSFRGGRYEQYF
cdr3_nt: TGTGCCAGCAGTTTTCGGGGAGGGCGATACGAGCAGTACTTC

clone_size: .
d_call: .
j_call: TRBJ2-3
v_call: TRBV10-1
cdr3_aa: CASSQGHRRTDTQYF
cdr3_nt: TGCGCCAGCAGTCAGGGACACCGCCGCACAGATACGCAGTATTTT

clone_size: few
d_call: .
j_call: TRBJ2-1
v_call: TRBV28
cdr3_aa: CASSDSDSSYNEQFF
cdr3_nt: TGTGCCAGCAGTGATAGCGATAGCTCCTACAATGAGCAGTTCTTC

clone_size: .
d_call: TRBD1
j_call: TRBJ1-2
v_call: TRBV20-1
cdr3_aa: CSARDRDRGRYGYTF
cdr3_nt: TGCAGTGCTAGAGATCGGGACAGGGGTAGATATGGCTACACCTTC

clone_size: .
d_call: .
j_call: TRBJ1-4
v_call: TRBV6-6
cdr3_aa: CASSYSVGGNEKLFF
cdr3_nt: TGTGCCAGCAGTTACTCGGTAGGGGGAAACGAAAAACTGTTTTTT

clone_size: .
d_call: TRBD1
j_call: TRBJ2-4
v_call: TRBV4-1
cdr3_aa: CASSQGQGTKNIQYF
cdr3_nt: TGCGCCAGCAGCCAGGGACAGGGCACCAAAAACATTCAGTACTTC

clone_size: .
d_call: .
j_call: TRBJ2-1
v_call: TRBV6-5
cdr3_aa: CASRPTGWNEQFF
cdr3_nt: TGTGCCAGCAGGCCAACAGGGTGGAATGAGCAGTTCTTC

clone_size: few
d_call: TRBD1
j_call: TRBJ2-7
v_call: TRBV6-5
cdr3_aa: CASSYRPYDRGASYEQYF
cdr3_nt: TGTGCCAGCAGTTACCGGCCTTACGACAGGGGAGCCTCCTACGAGCAGTACTTC

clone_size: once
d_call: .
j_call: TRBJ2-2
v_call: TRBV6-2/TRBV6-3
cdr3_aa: CASSPGHNTGERFF
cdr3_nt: TGTGCCAGCAGCCCGGGACACAACACCGGGGAGCGGTTTTTT

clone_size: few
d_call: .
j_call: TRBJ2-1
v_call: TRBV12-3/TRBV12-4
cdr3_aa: CASSPGDGRNEQFF
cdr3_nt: TGTGCCAGCAGTCCCGGGGACGGGAGAAATGAGCAGTTCTTC

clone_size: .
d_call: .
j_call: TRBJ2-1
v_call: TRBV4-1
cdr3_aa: CASSGQVGGFTYNEQFF
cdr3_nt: TGCGCCAGCAGCGGCCAGGTTGGGGGTTTTACCTACAATGAGCAGTTCTTC

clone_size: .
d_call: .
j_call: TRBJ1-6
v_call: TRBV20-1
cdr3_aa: CSARGGQGSGSPLHF
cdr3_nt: TGCAGTGCTAGAGGGGGGCAGGGTTCAGGATCACCCCTCCACTTT

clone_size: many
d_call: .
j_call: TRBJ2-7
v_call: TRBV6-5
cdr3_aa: CASSYSEGSYEQYF
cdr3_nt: TGTGCCAGCAGTTACTCTGAGGGTTCCTACGAGCAGTACTTC

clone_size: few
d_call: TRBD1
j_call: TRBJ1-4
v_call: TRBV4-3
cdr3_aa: CASSQVRTGTNEKLFF
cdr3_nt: TGCGCCAGCAGCCAAGTTCGGACAGGGACGAATGAAAAACTGTTTTTT

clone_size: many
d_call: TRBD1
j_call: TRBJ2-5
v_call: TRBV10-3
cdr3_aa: CATRPGQGGETQYF
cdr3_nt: TGTGCCACCCGACCGGGACAGGGGGGAGAGACCCAGTACTTC

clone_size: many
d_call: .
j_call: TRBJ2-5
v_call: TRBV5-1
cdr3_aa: CASSSGVETQYF
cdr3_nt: TGCGCCAGCAGCTCAGGGGTAGAGACCCAGTACTTC

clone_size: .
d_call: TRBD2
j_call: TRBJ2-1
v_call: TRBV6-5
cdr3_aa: CASSYRLAYNNEQFF
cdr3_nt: TGTGCCAGCAGTTACCGACTAGCGTATAACAATGAGCAGTTCTTC

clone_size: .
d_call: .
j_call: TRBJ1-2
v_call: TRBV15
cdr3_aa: CATSSRHGYTF
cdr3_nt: TGTGCCACCAGCAGCCGCCATGGCTACACCTTC

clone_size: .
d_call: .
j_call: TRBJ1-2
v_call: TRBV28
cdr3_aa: CASSWTSIYGYTF
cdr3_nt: TGTGCCAGCAGTTGGACCTCCATCTATGGCTACACCTTC

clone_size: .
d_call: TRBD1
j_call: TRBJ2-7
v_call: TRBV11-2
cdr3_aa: CASSRSTGSYEQYF
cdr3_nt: TGTGCCAGCAGCCGGTCGACAGGGTCCTACGAGCAGTACTTC

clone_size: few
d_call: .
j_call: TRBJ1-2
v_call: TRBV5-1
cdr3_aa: CASSHQGIRSGYTF
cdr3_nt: TGCGCCAGCAGCCATCAGGGCATCCGTAGCGGCTACACCTTC

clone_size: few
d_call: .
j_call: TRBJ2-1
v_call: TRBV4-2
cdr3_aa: CASSQVTPNEQFF
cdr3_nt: TGTGCCAGCAGCCAAGTGACCCCCAATGAGCAGTTCTTC

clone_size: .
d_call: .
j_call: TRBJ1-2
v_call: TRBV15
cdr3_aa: CATSTGTSSTHYTF
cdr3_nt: TGTGCCACCAGCACGGGGACCTCTTCGACGCACTACACCTTC

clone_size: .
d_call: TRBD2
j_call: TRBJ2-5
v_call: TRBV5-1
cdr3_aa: CASSQMTSGGRTQYF
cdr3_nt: TGCGCCAGCAGCCAAATGACTAGCGGGGGCCGTACCCAGTACTTC

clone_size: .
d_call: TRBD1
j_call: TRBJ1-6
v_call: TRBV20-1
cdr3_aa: CSVLLPESRDRVRGGNSPLHF
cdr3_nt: TGCAGTGTCCTGCTACCGGAATCCCGGGACAGGGTTCGGGGGGGGAATTCACCCCTCCACTTT

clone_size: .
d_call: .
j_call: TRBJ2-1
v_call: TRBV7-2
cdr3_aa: CASSRRVRHNEQFF
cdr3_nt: TGTGCCAGCAGCCGTAGGGTCCGCCACAATGAGCAGTTCTTC

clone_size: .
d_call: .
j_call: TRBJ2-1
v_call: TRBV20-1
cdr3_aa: CSAGDFSHNEQFF
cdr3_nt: TGCAGTGCTGGGGACTTCTCCCACAATGAGCAGTTCTTC

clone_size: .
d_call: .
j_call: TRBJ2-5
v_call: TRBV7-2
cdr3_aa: CASSRGLLQETLYF
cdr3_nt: TGTGCCAGCAGCCGCGGACTCCTCCAAGAGACCCTGTACTTC

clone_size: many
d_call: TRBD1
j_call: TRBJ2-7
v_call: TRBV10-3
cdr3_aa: CAIRETGGVYEQYF
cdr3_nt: TGTGCCATCAGGGAAACAGGGGGCGTCTACGAGCAGTACTTC

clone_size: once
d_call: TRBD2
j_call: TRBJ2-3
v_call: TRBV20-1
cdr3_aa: CSAGPGKREVWSADTQYF
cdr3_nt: TGCAGTGCTGGCCCTGGCAAGCGGGAGGTATGGAGCGCGGATACGCAGTATTTT

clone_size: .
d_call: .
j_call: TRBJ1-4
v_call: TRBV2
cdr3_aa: CASSVWAEKLFF
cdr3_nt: TGTGCCAGCAGTGTGTGGGCTGAAAAACTGTTTTTT

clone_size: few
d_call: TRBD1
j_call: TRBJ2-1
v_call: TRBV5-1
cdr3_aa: CASGSGQGAREQFF
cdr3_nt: TGCGCCAGCGGGTCGGGACAGGGGGCGCGTGAGCAGTTCTTC

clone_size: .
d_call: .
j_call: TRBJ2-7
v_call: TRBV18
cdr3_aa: CASSPGTSSAYEQYF
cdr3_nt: TGTGCCAGCTCACCAGGCACATCTAGCGCCTACGAGCAGTACTTC

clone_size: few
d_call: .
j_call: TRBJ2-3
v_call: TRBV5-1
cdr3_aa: CASSLEGRVEADTQYF
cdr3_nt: TGCGCCAGCAGCTTGGAGGGCAGGGTTGAAGCAGATACGCAGTATTTT

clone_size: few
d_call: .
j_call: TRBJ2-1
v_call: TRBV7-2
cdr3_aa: CASSLASGYTRDEQFF
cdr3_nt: TGTGCCAGCAGCTTAGCTAGCGGCTACACACGGGATGAGCAGTTCTTC

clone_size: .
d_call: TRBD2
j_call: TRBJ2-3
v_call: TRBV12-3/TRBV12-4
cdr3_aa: CASRRLAGGTTDTQYF
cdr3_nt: TGTGCCAGCAGGAGACTAGCGGGGGGGACCACAGATACGCAGTATTTT

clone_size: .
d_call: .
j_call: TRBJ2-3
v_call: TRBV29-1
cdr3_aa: CSAHDRFTDTQYF
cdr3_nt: TGCAGCGCTCATGACAGGTTCACAGATACGCAGTATTTT

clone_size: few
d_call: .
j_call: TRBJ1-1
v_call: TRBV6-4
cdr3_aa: CASGPLGRPTEAFF
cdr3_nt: TGTGCCAGCGGGCCGTTGGGGAGGCCCACTGAAGCTTTCTTT

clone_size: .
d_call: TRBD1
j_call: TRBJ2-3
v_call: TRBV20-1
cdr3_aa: CSAEGQPFSEDTQYF
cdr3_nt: TGCAGTGCTGAGGGACAGCCCTTCTCTGAAGATACGCAGTATTTT